A single sample is the source of the 8 T cell receptor delta chains below, sequenced in a study of γδ T cells in repeated Plasmodium falciparum infection. Gammadelta T cells were flow-sorted from PBMC into Vgamma9/Vdelta2+ and Vdelta2-negative populations for bulk analysis. TCRdb redid the clone calls on the multiplex PCR reads with CATT. Of 85,000 to 90,000 delta-chain clones in the sample, more than 1.4% were seen once. Sequenced input: gamma-delta T cells from blood. The receptors were gathered from a pool of human donors (malaria-infected and uninfected, not separated).

As regards this clone: A far larger clone is just one base off, so this is likely a read error. Other DNA sequences in this specimen translate into the identical CDR3. Here the V gene is TRDV2, but the J gene went uncalled; the D call of TRDD3 is as the table states it, not checked on the DNA. The length of the CDR3 is 19 residues. Germline V gene lookup returns CDR1 GEAIGNYY and CDR2 EKD. For the CDR3, the DNA is TGTGCCTGTGACACATTGCGTGGGGGACACCCTTTCGAGCCCGATAAACTTATCTTT. Protein product: CACDTLRGGHPFEPDKLIF.

This clone was counted ten times or more. The rearrangement links TRDV1 to TRDJ2; D is perhaps TRDD2 (5 bases). Since TCRdb gives no J gene, matching the DNA to germline was used here to assign it. Deletions cut 3 bases from V and 3 bases from J, with 11 bases between. CDR1 is TSWWSYY and CDR2 is QGS in the germline V gene. CDR3 size: 15 residues. CDR3 residues: CALGDFSSVTAQLFF. The CDR3 coding sequence is TGTGCTCTTGGGGATTTTTCCTCTGTGACAGCACAACTCTTCTTT.

Points on this clone: This DNA's translation differs at residue 17 from TCRdb's protein, which comes from a much larger clone; a read error is likely, and the protein shown is translated from the DNA. The chain links TRDV2 to TRDJ3; 12 positions agree with TRDD3. Germline CDR1 reads GEAIGNYY; CDR2 reads EKD. The length of the CDR3 is 19 residues. The DNA of the CDR3 is TGTGCCTGTGACAAAGTACTGGGGGATACACGCTGGGACACCCGACAGACGTTTTTC. It yields the protein CACDKVLGDTRWDTRQTFF.

Comments on this clone: The protein held in TCRdb is that of a much larger clone and does not match this DNA's translation at residue 13, likely because of a read error; the protein shown is translated from the DNA. No J gene was called, and the V gene is TRDV1. Germline V lookup: CDR1 TSWWSYY, CDR2 QGS. This CDR3 has 15 residues. CDR3 DNA: TGTGCTCTTGGGGGTCACCTTCCCGCAGTCGATAAACCCATCTTT. Encoded protein: CALGGHLPAVDKPIF.

This clone was detected many times. The translation of this DNA and the TCRdb protein of a much larger clone differ at residue 16, probably owing to a read error; the protein shown here is translated from the DNA. The V gene call reads TRDV2; no J gene was called; TRDD3, as called in the table, went unchecked against the DNA. Germline V gene data show CDR1 as GEAIGNYY and CDR2 as EKD. CDR3 length: 18 amino acids. CDR3 amino acids: CACDTVVAGGRNTDKFIF. CDR3 coding DNA: TGTGCCTGTGACACCGTTGTCGCTGGGGGACGGAACACCGATAAATTCATCTTT.

This clone showed up just a few times. TCRdb's protein, taken from a much larger clone, differs from this DNA's translation at residue 5, likely owing to a read error; the protein displayed comes from the DNA. V gene TRDV1 combines with J gene TRDJ1; 12 bases fit TRDD3. The V gene's germline CDR1 is TSWWSYY and CDR2 QGS. The CDR3 contains 24 residues. V was clipped by 7 bases and J by 8 bases; unmatched bases: 38. Here the CDR3 DNA reads TGTGCTCTTGCTCCCAACGAAACCCTTCCTACGTCTTTTGCTGGGGGATACGGGCCCCCCAAACTCATCTTT. Protein product: CALAPNETLPTSFAGGYGPPKLIF.

In this sample, this clone turned up many times. This chain links TRDV1 with TRDJ2, with 12 bases fitting TRDD3. No J segment appears in TCRdb, so it was assigned here by matching the sequence to germline. CDR1 TSWWSYY and CDR2 QGS come from the germline V gene. The V gene end was trimmed by 1 base and the J gene end by 3 bases; junction bases not matched to a gene: 12. The CDR3 runs to 20 residues. CDR3 in DNA: TGTGCTCTTGGGGAACCCTACCTTCCTACTGGGGGATACCTGACAGCACAACTCTTCTTT. Encoded protein: CALGEPYLPTGGYLTAQLFF.

This clone was seen repeatedly, ten times or more. V gene TRDV1 combines with J gene TRDJ1; the D gene is possibly TRDD2 (6 bases). Per the germline V gene, CDR1 is TSWWSYY and CDR2 is QGS. Trimming shortened V by 0 bases and J by 4 bases, and 24 bases separated the two germline ends. This CDR3 has 19 residues. The CDR3 spells CALGELLLPPLLRVDKLIF. In DNA form, the CDR3 reads TGTGCTCTTGGGGAACTCCTTCTTCCTCCCCTTTTGCGGGTCGATAAACTCATCTTT.